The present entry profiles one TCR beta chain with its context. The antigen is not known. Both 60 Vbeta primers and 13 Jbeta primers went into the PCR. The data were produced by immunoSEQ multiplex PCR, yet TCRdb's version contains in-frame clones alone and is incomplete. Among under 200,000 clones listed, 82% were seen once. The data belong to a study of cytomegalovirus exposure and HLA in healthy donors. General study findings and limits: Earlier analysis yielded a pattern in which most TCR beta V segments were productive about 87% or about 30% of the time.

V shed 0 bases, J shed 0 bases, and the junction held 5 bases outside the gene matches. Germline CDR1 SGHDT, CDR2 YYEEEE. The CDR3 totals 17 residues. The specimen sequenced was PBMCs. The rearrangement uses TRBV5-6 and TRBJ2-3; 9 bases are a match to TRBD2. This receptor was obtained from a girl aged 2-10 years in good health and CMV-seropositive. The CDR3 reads CASSLGLADTSTDTQYF. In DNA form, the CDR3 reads TGTGCCAGCAGCTTGGGACTAGCGGATACTAGCACAGATACGCAGTATTTT.